This T cell receptor (beta chain) derives from a study of HIV-infected patients and healthy controls. The CDR3 length is 17 residues. V dropped 1 base and J dropped 5; count of bases not matched to a gene: 10. The germline V gene has CDR1 SGHNT and CDR2 YENEEA. The table lists this clonotype with a few counts. TCRdb re-called the 5' RACE reads with MiXCR, one entry per CDR3 protein. The table records 15,000 to 20,000 distinct CDR3 sequences, about 17% of them present only once. Material: CD8+ T cells from blood. The chain couples TRBV11-3 to TRBJ1-5, with 8 bases matching TRBD1. The clonotype was recovered from a human donor in good health. The CDR3 loop reads CASSLGGGGTGDQPQHF. The CDR3 DNA follows: TGTGCCAGCAGCTTAGGGGGGGGGGGGACAGGAGATCAGCCCCAGCATTTT.